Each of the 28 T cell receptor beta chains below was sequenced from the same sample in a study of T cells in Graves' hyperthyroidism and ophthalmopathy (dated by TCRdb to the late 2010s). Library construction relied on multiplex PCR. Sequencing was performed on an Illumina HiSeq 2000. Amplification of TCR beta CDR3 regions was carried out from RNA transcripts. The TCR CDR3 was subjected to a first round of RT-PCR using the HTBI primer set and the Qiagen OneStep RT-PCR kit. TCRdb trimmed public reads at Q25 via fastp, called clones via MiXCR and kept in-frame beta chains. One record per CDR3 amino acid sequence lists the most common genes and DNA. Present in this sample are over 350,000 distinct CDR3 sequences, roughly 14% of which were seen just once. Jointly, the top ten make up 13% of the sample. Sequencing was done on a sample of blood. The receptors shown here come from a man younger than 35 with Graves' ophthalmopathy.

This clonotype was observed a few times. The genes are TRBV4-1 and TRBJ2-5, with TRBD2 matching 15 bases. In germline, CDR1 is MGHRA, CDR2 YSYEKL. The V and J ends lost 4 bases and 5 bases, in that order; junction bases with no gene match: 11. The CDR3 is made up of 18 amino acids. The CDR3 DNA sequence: TGCGCCAGCAGCCCGGGACTAGCGGGAGGCCAGTCCCCGGAGACCCAGTACTTC. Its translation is CASSPGLAGGQSPETQYF.

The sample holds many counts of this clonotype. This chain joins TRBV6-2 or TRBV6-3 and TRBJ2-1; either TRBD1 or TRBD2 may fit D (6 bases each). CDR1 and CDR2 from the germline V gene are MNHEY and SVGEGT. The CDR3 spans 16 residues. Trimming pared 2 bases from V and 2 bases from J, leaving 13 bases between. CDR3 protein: CASSYQGTGAYNEQFF. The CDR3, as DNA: TGTGCCAGCAGTTACCAGGGGACTGGGGCCTACAATGAGCAGTTCTTC.

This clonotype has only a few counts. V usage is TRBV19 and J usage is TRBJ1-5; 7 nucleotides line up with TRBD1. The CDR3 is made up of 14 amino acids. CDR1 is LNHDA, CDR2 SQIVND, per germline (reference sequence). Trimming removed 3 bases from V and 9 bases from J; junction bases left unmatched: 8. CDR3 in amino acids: CASSITAGGGPQHF. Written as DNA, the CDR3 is TGTGCCAGTAGTATTACGGCAGGGGGTGGGCCCCAGCATTTT.

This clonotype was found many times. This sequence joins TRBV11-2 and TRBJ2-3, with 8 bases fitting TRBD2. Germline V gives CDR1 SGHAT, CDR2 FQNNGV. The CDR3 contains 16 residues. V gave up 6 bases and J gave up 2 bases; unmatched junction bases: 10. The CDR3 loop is CASSSGGGGPTDTQYF. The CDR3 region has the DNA TGTGCCAGCAGTTCGGGGGGCGGGGGGCCCACAGATACGCAGTATTTT.

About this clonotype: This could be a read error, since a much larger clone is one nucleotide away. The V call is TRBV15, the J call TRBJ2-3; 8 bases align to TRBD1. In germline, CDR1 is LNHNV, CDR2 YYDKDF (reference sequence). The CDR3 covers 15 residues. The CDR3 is CTTSRGETGADTQYF. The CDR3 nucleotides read TGTACCACCAGCAGAGGGGAGACAGGGGCAGATACGCAGTATTTT.

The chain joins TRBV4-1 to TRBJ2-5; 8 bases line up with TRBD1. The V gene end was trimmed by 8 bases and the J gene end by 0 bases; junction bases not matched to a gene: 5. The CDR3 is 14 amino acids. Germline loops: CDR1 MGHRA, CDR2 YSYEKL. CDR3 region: CASGETGDQETQYF. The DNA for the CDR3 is TGCGCCAGCGGCGAGACAGGGGACCAAGAGACCCAGTACTTC.

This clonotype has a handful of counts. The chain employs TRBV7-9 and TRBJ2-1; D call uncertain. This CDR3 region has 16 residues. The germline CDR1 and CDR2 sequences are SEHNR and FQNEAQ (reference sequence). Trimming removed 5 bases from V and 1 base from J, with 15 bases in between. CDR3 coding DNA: TGTGCCAGCAGCCTTCCTGGGGTAGGTTCCTACAATGAGCAGTTCTTC. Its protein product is CASSLPGVGSYNEQFF.

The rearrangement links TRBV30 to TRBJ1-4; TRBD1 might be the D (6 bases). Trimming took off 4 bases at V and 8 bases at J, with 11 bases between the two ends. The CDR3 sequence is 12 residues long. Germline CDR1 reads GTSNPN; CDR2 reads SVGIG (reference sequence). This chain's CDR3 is CAWTLGGEKLFF. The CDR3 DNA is TGTGCCTGGACTCTAGGGGGAGAAAAACTGTTTTTT.

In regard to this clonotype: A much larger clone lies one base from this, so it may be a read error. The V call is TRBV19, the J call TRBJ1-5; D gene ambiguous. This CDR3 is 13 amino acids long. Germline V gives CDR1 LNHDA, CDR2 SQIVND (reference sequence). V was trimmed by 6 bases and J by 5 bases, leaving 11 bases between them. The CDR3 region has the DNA TGTGCCAGTAGCGAAGGGCGGCATCAGCCCCAGCATTTT. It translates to CASSEGRHQPQHF. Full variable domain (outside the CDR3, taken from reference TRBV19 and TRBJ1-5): DGGITQSPKYLFRKEGQNVTLSCEQNLNHDAMYWYRQDPGQGLRLIYYSQIVNDFQKGDIAEGYSVSREKKESFPLTVTSAQKNPTAFYLCASSEGRHQPQHFGDGTRLSIL.

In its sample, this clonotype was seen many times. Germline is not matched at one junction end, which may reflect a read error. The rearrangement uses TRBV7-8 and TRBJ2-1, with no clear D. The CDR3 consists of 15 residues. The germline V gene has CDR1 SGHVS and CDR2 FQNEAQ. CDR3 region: CANSPVVGPYNEQFF. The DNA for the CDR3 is TGTGCCAACAGCCCCGTTGTGGGTCCCTACAATGAGCAGTTCTTC. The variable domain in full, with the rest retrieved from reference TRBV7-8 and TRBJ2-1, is GAGVSQSPRYKVAKRGQDVALRCDPISGHVSLFWYQQALGQGPEFLTYFQNEAQLDKSGLPSDRFFAERPEGSVSTLKIQRTQQEDSAVYLCANSPVVGPYNEQFFGPGTRLTVL.

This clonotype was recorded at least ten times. CDR3 bases: TGTGCCATCAGTGTTACTAGCTCCTACGAGCAGTACTTC. Its translation is CAISVTSSYEQYF. The rearrangement links TRBV10-3 to TRBJ2-7, with TRBD2 as a possible D gene (5 bases). The CDR3 contains 13 residues. V dropped 4 bases and J dropped 0 bases, with 7 bases sitting between them. CDR1 is ENHRY, CDR2 SYGVKD, per germline.

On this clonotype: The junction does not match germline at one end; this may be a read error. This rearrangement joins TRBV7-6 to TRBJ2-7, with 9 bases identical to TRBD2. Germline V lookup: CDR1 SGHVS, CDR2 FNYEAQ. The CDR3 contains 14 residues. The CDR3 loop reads CASSSSGGKDEQYF. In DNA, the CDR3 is TGCGCCAGCAGCAGTAGCGGGGGAAAGGACGAGCAGTACTTC. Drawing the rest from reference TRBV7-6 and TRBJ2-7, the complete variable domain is GAGVSQSPRYKVTKRGQDVALRCDPISGHVSLYWYRQALGQGPEFLTYFNYEAQQDKSGLPNDRFSAERPEGSISTLTIQRTEQRDSAMYRCASSSSGGKDEQYFGPGTRLTVT.

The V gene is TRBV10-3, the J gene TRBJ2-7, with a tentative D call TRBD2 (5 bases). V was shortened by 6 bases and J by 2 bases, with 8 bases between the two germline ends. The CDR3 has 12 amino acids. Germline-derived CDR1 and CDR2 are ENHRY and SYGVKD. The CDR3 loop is CAISPGTYEQYF. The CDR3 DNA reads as TGTGCCATCAGCCCGGGAACCTACGAGCAGTACTTC.

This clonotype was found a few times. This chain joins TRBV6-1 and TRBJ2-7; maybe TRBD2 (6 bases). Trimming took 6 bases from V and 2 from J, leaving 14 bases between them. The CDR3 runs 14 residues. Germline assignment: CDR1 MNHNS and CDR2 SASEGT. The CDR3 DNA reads TGTGCCAGCAGGTCCGGGACTCGCACCTACGAGCAGTACTTC. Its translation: CASRSGTRTYEQYF.

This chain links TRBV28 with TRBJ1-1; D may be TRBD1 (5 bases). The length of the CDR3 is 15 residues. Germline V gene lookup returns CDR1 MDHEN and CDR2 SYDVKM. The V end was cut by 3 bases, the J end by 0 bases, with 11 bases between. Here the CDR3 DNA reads TGTGCCAGCAGTTTGGGGGGACCAATGAACACTGAAGCTTTCTTT. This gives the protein CASSLGGPMNTEAFF.

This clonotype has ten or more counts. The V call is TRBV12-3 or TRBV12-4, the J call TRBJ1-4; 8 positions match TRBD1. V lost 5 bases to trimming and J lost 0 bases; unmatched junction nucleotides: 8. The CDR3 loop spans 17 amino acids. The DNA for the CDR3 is TGTGCCAGCAGTCTAACAGGGGGAATTGCAACTAATGAAAAACTGTTTTTT. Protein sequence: CASSLTGGIATNEKLFF.

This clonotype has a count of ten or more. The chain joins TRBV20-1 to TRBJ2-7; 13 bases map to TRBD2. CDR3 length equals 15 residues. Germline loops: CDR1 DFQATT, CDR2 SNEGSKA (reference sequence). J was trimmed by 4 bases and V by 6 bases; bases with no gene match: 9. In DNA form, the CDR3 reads TGCAGTGCCCTACTAGCGGGAGGGCCAAGTTACGAGCAGTACTTC. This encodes CSALLAGGPSYEQYF.

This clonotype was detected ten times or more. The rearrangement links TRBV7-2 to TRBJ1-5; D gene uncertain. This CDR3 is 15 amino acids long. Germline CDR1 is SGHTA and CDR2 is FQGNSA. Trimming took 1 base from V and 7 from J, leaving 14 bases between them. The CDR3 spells CASSLGPAAGQPQHF. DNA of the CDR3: TGTGCCAGCAGCTTAGGGCCGGCAGCAGGACAGCCCCAGCATTTT.

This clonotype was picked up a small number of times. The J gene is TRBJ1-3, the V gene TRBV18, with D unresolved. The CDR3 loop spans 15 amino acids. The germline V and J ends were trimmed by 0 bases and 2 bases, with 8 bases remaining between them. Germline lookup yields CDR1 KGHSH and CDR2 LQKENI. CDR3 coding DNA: TGTGCCAGCTCACCACCGTCGGGAACTGGAAACACCATATATTTT. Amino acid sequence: CASSPPSGTGNTIYF.

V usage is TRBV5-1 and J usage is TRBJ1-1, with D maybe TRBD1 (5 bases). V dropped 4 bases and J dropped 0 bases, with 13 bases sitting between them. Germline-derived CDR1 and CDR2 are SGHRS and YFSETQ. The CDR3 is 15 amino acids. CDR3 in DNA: TGCGCCAGCAGCATAGGGGCAGCTCTGAACACTGAAGCTTTCTTT. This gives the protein CASSIGAALNTEAFF.

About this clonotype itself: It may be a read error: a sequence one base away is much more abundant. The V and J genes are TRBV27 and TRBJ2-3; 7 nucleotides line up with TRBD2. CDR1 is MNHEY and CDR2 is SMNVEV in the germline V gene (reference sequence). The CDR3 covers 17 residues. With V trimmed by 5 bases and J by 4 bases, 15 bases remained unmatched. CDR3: CASSEPPGLTGSDTQYF. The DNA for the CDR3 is TGTGCCAGCAGTGAACCCCCGGGACTAACGGGATCAGATACGCAGTATTTT.

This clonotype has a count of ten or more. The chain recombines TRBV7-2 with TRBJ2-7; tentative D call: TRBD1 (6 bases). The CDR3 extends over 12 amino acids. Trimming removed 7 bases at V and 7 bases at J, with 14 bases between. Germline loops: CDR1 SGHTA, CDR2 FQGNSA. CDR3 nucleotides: TGTGCCAGCACCCTGGTGGGGGCTGAGCAGTACTTC. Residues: CASTLVGAEQYF. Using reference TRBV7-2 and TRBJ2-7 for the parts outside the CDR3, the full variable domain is GAGVSQSPSNKVTEKGKDVELRCDPISGHTALYWYRQSLGQGLEFLIYFQGNSAPDKSGLPSDRFSAERTGGSVSTLTIQRTQQEDSAVYLCASTLVGAEQYFGPGTRLTVT.

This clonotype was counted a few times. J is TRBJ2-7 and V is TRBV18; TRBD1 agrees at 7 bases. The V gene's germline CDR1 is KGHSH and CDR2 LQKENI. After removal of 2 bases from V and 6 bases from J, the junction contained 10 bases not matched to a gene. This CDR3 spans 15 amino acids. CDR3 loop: CASSPEGAFMTEQYF. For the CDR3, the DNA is TGTGCCAGCTCACCAGAGGGGGCCTTTATGACCGAGCAGTACTTC.

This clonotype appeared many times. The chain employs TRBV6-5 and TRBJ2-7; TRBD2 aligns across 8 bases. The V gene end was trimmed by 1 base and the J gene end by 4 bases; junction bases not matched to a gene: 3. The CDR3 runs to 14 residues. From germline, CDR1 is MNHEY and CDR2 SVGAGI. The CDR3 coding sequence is TGTGCCAGCAGTTACTTTAGCGGGGAATACGAGCAGTACTTC. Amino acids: CASSYFSGEYEQYF.

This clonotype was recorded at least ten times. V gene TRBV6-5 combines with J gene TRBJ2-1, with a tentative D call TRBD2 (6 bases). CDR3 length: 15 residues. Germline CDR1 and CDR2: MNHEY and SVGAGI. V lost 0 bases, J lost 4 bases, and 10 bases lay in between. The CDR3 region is CASSYSPGEYNEQFF. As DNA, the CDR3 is TGTGCCAGCAGTTACTCACCGGGGGAGTACAATGAGCAGTTCTTC.

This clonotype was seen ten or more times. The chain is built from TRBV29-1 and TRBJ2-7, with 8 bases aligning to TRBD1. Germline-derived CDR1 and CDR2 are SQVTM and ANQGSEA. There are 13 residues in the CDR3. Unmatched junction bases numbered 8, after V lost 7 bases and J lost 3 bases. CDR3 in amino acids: CSASWDRSYEQYF. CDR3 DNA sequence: TGCAGCGCGTCCTGGGACAGGAGCTACGAGCAGTACTTC.

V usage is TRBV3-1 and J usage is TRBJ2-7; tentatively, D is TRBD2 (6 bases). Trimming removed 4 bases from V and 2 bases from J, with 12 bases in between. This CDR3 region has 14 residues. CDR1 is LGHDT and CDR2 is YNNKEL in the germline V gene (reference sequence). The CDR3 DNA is TGTGCCAGCAGCCGAGGGACTCCAACCTACGAGCAGTACTTC. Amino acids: CASSRGTPTYEQYF.

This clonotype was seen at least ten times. The chain's CDR3 is CASSLQPIAGGTDEQFF. CDR3 DNA sequence: TGTGCCAGCAGCCTCCAACCCATAGCGGGGGGTACCGATGAGCAGTTCTTC. The chain recombines TRBV7-2 with TRBJ2-1; 10 bases are shared with TRBD2. Looked up from germline, CDR1 is SGHTA and CDR2 is FQGNSA. The CDR3 is 17 residues long. J gave up 8 bases and V 5 bases, and 15 bases lay outside the gene matches.